Listed here is a single T cell receptor beta chain. The data were taken from a study of Graves' ophthalmopathy and Graves' hyperthyroidism. Hyperthyroidism cases were recent diagnoses of under 2 months' duration in people aged 18 to 65. Other autoimmune diseases, uncontrolled infections, pregnancy and lactation each led to patient exclusion. CDR3 regions of TCR beta were amplified from RNA transcripts. First-round RT-PCR relied on HTBI primers, and a second-round multiplex PCR came next. Each CDR3 protein is one row after TCRdb ran MiXCR on the multiplex PCR reads. Seen here are hundreds of thousands of distinct CDR3 sequences, approximately 21% observed once, and the top ten hold roughly 6.9%. The J segment lost 6 bases and the V segment lost 4 bases, leaving 7 bases of the junction unmatched. In germline, CDR1 is MNHEY, CDR2 SVGAGI. The CDR3 is 14 amino acids.

The genes are TRBV6-5 and TRBJ1-1, with 8 bases matching TRBD1. Sequencing was done on a sample of peripheral blood. The source of this sequence is a woman aged 18-35 years with stable Graves' hyperthyroidism. Some clones in this sample may be carry-over from other donors' samples. The CDR3 nucleotides are TGTGCCAGCAGTTCGAAGGACAGGGTCTCTGAAGCTTTCTTT. Translating gives CASSSKDRVSEAFF.